A single sample is the source of the 28 T cell receptor beta chains below, sequenced in a study of blood T cell repertoires in COVID-19. The table came from immunoSEQ multiplex PCR; TCRdb's copy has only in-frame clones and leaves some out. Of about 120,000 clones listed, more than 80% were seen once; the top ten hold 8.5% to 12%. What was sequenced was peripheral blood. Receptors originate from a human donor in a cohort sampled during active COVID-19.

The chain joins TRBV2 to TRBJ1-5; weak D call: TRBD1 (6 bases). The ends were cut back, 5 bases at V and 4 bases at J, with 15 bases in the middle. CDR3 length: 15 residues. Looked up from germline, CDR1 is SNHLY and CDR2 is FYNNEI. CDR3 sequence: CASSTTGVGNQPQHF. DNA of the CDR3: TGTGCCAGCAGTACGACAGGAGTTGGTAATCAGCCCCAGCATTTT. Full variable domain (remainder filled in from reference TRBV2 and TRBJ1-5): EPEVTQTPSHQVTQMGQEVILRCVPISNHLYFYWYRQILGQKVEFLVSFYNNEISEKSEIFDDQFSVERPDGSNFTLKIRSTKLEDSAMYFCASSTTGVGNQPQHFGDGTRLSIL.

The rearrangement joins TRBV7-9 to TRBJ2-5; the D gene is possibly TRBD1 (6 bases). This CDR3 has 14 amino acids. Germline CDR1 is SEHNR and CDR2 is FQNEAQ (reference sequence). V lost 3 bases and J lost 9, with 17 bases in between. The CDR3 bases are TGTGCCAGCAGCTTGGCCGGGACAAGGGTGTCCCAGTACTTC. Its protein is CASSLAGTRVSQYF.

The J gene is TRBJ1-6, the V gene TRBV6-5, with TRBD1 identical over 7 bases. Trimming at V came to 5 bases and at J to 7 bases, leaving 5 bases not matched to a gene. The CDR3 sequence is 14 residues long. In germline, CDR1 is MNHEY, CDR2 SVGAGI. Written as DNA, the CDR3 is TGTGCCAGCAGTCGAACACAGGGGAATTCACCCCTCCACTTT. It codes for CASSRTQGNSPLHF.

The genes are TRBV5-1 and TRBJ2-5, with TRBD1 matching over 9 bases. Per the germline V gene, CDR1 is SGHRS and CDR2 is YFSETQ. V was pared by 3 bases and J by 4 bases, with 7 bases of the junction left unmatched. This CDR3 has 15 residues. DNA for the CDR3: TGCGCCAGCAGCTACCTGGACAGGGGTCGAGAGACCCAGTACTTC. Its translation is CASSYLDRGRETQYF.

This clone was recorded once. The genes are TRBV6-1 and TRBJ1-1; 9 positions agree with TRBD1. Germline trimming cut 3 bases from V and 1 base from J; bases unmatched to any gene: 12. The CDR3 covers 18 residues. Germline V gene data show CDR1 as MNHNS and CDR2 as SASEGT. In DNA form, the CDR3 reads TGTGCCAGCAGTGAGAAAACATATAGGGACAGGGCGAACACTGAAGCTTTCTTT. Amino acid sequence: CASSEKTYRDRANTEAFF.

This chain connects TRBV4-1 to TRBJ2-1; 9 positions agree with TRBD1. The length of the CDR3 is 17 residues. CDR1 and CDR2 from the germline V gene are MGHRA and YSYEKL. After removal of 4 bases from V and 5 bases from J, the junction contained 12 bases not matched to a gene. CDR3 in DNA: TGCGCCAGCAGCCGACAAAGGGGACAGGGTGGAAACAATGAGCAGTTCTTC. Protein sequence: CASSRQRGQGGNNEQFF.

The rearrangement joins TRBV5-6 to TRBJ1-6; 7 positions agree with TRBD1. Unmatched junction bases numbered 6, after V lost 0 bases and J lost 9 bases. Germline V gives CDR1 SGHDT, CDR2 YYEEEE. This CDR3 has 15 amino acids. The CDR3 loop reads CASSLADRVSSPLHF. Here the CDR3 DNA reads TGTGCCAGCAGCTTGGCCGACAGGGTGAGTTCACCCCTCCACTTT.

The V gene is TRBV15, the J gene TRBJ1-4; 11 bases align to TRBD1. The V segment lost 8 bases and the J segment 8 bases; nucleotides outside the gene matches: 7. The V gene's germline CDR1 is LNHNV and CDR2 YYDKDF (reference sequence). The CDR3 runs 14 residues. The CDR3 nucleotides read TGTGCCACCGACAGTCGGACAGGGGGCGAAAAACTGTTTTTT. Translation gives CATDSRTGGEKLFF.

V usage is TRBV4-1 and J usage is TRBJ2-2; possibly TRBD2 for D (6 bases). Germline V CDR1 and CDR2: MGHRA, YSYEKL. The CDR3 contains 15 residues. V lost 2 bases and J lost 6, with 13 bases in between. Here the CDR3 reads CASSQPTSGPGELFF. The CDR3 DNA is TGCGCCAGCAGCCAACCTACCAGCGGGCCCGGGGAGCTGTTTTTT.

This clone was seen a few times. Distinct nucleotide sequences in the sample also encode this CDR3. V and J are TRBV19 and TRBJ1-1; 8 bases are shared with TRBD1. CDR3 length: 13 residues. The ends lost 6 bases at V and 4 bases at J; junction bases unmatched: 4. Per germline, CDR1 LNHDA and CDR2 SQIVND (reference sequence). The CDR3 loop is CASSSDRGTEAFF. The CDR3 bases are TGTGCCAGTAGCAGCGACAGGGGCACTGAAGCTTTCTTT.

This clone has more than one count but fewer than ten. This chain connects TRBV7-2 to TRBJ1-3, with 8 nucleotides matching TRBD1. The germline gives CDR1 SGHTA, CDR2 FQGNSA. The CDR3 length is 13 residues. V was clipped by 3 bases and J by 9 bases; unmatched bases: 4. The DNA for the CDR3 is TGTGCCAGCAGCTTTACAGGGACAGGCACCATATATTTT. Translated: CASSFTGTGTIYF.

This clone was picked up a small number of times. The chain has TRBV19 and TRBJ2-7; TRBD2 matches at 10 bases. Per the germline V gene, CDR1 is LNHDA and CDR2 is SQIVND (reference sequence). V lost 5 bases to trimming and J lost 5 bases; unmatched junction nucleotides: 12. The CDR3 covers 16 residues. The CDR3 DNA is TGTGCCAGTAGTTCCAGCGGGAGGGCCAGTTTCGACGAGCAGTACTTC. It yields the protein CASSSSGRASFDEQYF.

This clone has only a few counts. Other DNA sequences in this sample translate to the same CDR3. The chain joins TRBV7-2 to TRBJ2-7; TRBD2 is a possible D gene (6 bases). The length of the CDR3 is 14 residues. Germline-derived CDR1 and CDR2 are SGHTA and FQGNSA. The V and J ends lost 1 base and 0 bases respectively, with 7 bases between them. CDR3 nucleotide sequence: TGTGCCAGCAGCTTAGGCGGGGTCTCCTACGAGCAGTACTTC. This translates into CASSLGGVSYEQYF.

This clone came up a few times. This rearrangement joins TRBV19 to TRBJ1-5; maybe TRBD1 (6 bases). The CDR3 is 16 residues long. V shed 5 bases and J shed 4 bases, with 18 bases lying between them. Germline CDR1 is LNHDA and CDR2 is SQIVND (reference sequence). CDR3 sequence (DNA): TGTGCCAGTAGTCCAGGGACAAGGCTCGCAAATCAGCCCCAGCATTTT. Its protein product is CASSPGTRLANQPQHF.

The rearrangement joins TRBV19 to TRBJ2-5, with D maybe TRBD2 (5 bases). Trimming pared 5 bases from V and 3 bases from J, leaving 7 bases between. The CDR3 sequence is 12 residues long. Germline-derived CDR1 and CDR2 are LNHDA and SQIVND (reference sequence). CDR3 nucleotides: TGTGCCAGTAGTTTCGGGGAAGAGACCCAGTACTTC. Translated: CASSFGEETQYF.

This rearrangement joins TRBV9 to TRBJ2-3; D perhaps matches TRBD2 (6 bases). V lost 0 bases to trimming and J lost 2 bases, with 7 bases between them. The CDR3 length is 14 residues. The germline CDR1 and CDR2 sequences are SGDLS and YYNGEE. CDR3 DNA: TGTGCCAGCAGCGTAGGACTAGACACAGATACGCAGTATTTT. This sequence encodes CASSVGLDTDTQYF.

This rearrangement joins TRBV6-5 to TRBJ2-7; D remains ambiguous. Trimming cost V 0 bases and J 5 bases, with 17 bases left between them. Germline loops: CDR1 MNHEY, CDR2 SVGAGI. CDR3 length: 16 amino acids. The CDR3 DNA follows: TGTGCCAGCAGTTACTCGACATTGCCCGTGCCTAACGAGCAGTACTTC. Translating it yields CASSYSTLPVPNEQYF.

The chain uses TRBV6-2 or TRBV6-3 and TRBJ2-5; 14 nucleotides agree with TRBD2. The CDR3 sequence is 17 residues long. Losses at the gene ends were 5 bases for V and 4 bases for J; bases not matched to a gene: 9. The germline V gene has CDR1 MNHEY and CDR2 SVGEGT. CDR3 amino acids: CASSHLPGLAGVETQYF. The CDR3 DNA sequence: TGTGCCAGCAGTCACTTACCGGGACTAGCGGGAGTAGAGACCCAGTACTTC.

The chain is built from TRBV6-5 and TRBJ2-7; 9 bases agree with TRBD2. J was trimmed by 4 bases and V by 8 bases; bases with no gene match: 3. This CDR3 is built from 12 residues. Germline loops: CDR1 MNHEY, CDR2 SVGAGI. The CDR3 sequence: CASGTSLYEQYF. In DNA, the CDR3 is TGTGCCAGCGGGACTAGCTTGTACGAGCAGTACTTC.

The chain is built from TRBV28 and TRBJ1-2; 8 bases are shared with TRBD1. From germline, CDR1 is MDHEN and CDR2 SYDVKM. The CDR3 is 13 amino acids. Unmatched junction bases numbered 3, after V lost 5 bases and J lost 4 bases. The CDR3 DNA is TGTGCCAGCAGTGCAGGACAGGGCTATGGCTACACCTTC. It yields the protein CASSAGQGYGYTF.

The chain is built from TRBV19 and TRBJ2-5; 9 bases match TRBD1. The CDR3 totals 15 residues. The V and J ends lost 4 bases and 7 bases, in that order; junction bases with no gene match: 10. Germline V gene lookup returns CDR1 LNHDA and CDR2 SQIVND (reference sequence). This CDR3 reads CASSTGQGSMGTQYF. The CDR3 DNA reads as TGTGCCAGTAGTACCGGACAGGGGAGCATGGGGACCCAGTACTTC.

This clone has only one observation. The chain carries TRBV29-1 and TRBJ2-1, with D unresolved. The V gene lost 0 bases and the J gene lost 8 bases, with 11 bases spanning the gap. CDR1 is SQVTM, CDR2 ANQGSEA, per germline. The length of the CDR3 is 13 residues. CDR3 DNA sequence: TGCAGCGTTGAAGAGGGTGGCGGTTATGAGCAGTTCTTC. Encoded protein: CSVEEGGGYEQFF.

The gene calls are TRBV7-9 and TRBJ1-5; possibly TRBD1 for D (6 bases). This CDR3 is built from 14 residues. V shed 5 bases and J shed 4 bases, with 12 bases lying between them. From germline, CDR1 is SEHNR and CDR2 FQNEAQ (reference sequence). CDR3 DNA sequence: TGTGCCAGCAGCCCCGGGACAAATAATCAGCCCCAGCATTTT. It translates to CASSPGTNNQPQHF. Based on the CDR3 plus reference TRBV7-9 and TRBJ1-5, the full variable domain is DTGVSQNPRHKITKRGQNVTFRCDPISEHNRLYWYRQTLGQGPEFLTYFQNEAQLEKSRLLSDRFSAERPKGSFSTLEIQRTEQGDSAMYLCASSPGTNNQPQHFGDGTRLSIL.

This clone was seen a single time. This chain's CDR3 is CASSYSSGSFYEQYF. CDR3 in DNA: TGTGCCAGCAGTTACTCGAGCGGGAGTTTCTACGAGCAGTACTTC. This chain joins TRBV6-2 or TRBV6-3 and TRBJ2-7, with 8 nucleotides matching TRBD2. CDR1 is MNHEY, CDR2 SVGEGT, per germline. J gave up 3 bases and V 0 bases, and 4 bases lay outside the gene matches. CDR3 length: 15 residues.

The chain employs TRBV28 and TRBJ1-1; D possibly corresponds to TRBD1 (6 bases). Germline V gene sequence: CDR1 MDHEN, CDR2 SYDVKM. Trimming stripped 2 bases from V and 1 base from J, with 11 bases between. The CDR3 totals 15 residues. CDR3 coding DNA: TGTGCCAGCAGTTTAGGCTCGACAGGGAACACTGAAGCTTTCTTT. Translation: CASSLGSTGNTEAFF.

In this sample, this clone turned up a few times. The rearrangement joins TRBV7-9 to TRBJ2-2; no firm D call. Trimming cost V 0 bases and J 0 bases, with 5 bases left between them. Germline V gives CDR1 SEHNR, CDR2 FQNEAQ (reference sequence). The CDR3 is made up of 15 amino acids. The CDR3 loop reads CASSLAVANTGELFF. DNA of the CDR3: TGTGCCAGCAGCTTAGCGGTAGCGAACACCGGGGAGCTGTTTTTT.

V usage is TRBV15 and J usage is TRBJ2-1; no clear D. Trimming left V 4 bases short and J 10 bases short, with 11 bases between. This CDR3 is built from 12 residues. CDR1 is LNHNV and CDR2 is YYDKDF in the germline V gene (reference sequence). As DNA, the CDR3 is TGTGCCACCAGCACGGCTAGTGGGGAGCAGTTCTTC. Protein: CATSTASGEQFF. Filled out from reference TRBV15 and TRBJ2-1, the complete variable domain reads DAMVIQNPRYQVTQFGKPVTLSCSQTLNHNVMYWYQQKSSQAPKLLFHYYDKDFNNEADTPDNFQSRRPNTSFCFLDIRSPGLGDTAMYLCATSTASGEQFFGPGTRLTVL.

The chain recombines TRBV4-2 with TRBJ1-2; the match to TRBD1 covers 7 bases. CDR1 and CDR2 (germline): LGHNA, YNFKEQ. The V segment lost 0 bases and the J segment 4 bases; nucleotides outside the gene matches: 8. The CDR3 contains 16 residues. The CDR3 spells CASSQDLGGAGYGYTF. CDR3 DNA sequence: TGTGCCAGCAGCCAAGATCTAGGGGGCGCGGGCTATGGCTACACCTTC.